This T cell receptor beta chain was sequenced in a study of blood T cells in healthy people across ages. This clonotype has just one count. Its antigen is undetermined. The final CDR3 position lacks the conserved phenylalanine or tryptophan, pointing to a likely read error. Together with a sample-barcoded 5' primer, a J-beta primer mix was included in a second PCR lasting about 6 to 11 cycles. Per-sample output comprised a minimum of 2.5 million paired-end reads containing CDR3. One entry per CDR3 protein, called by TCRdb with MiXCR from the 5' RACE reads. The data contain 700,000 or so distinct CDR3 sequences, approximately 22% of them singletons. This CDR3 spans 14 amino acids. Germline-derived CDR1 and CDR2 are SEHNR and FQNEAQ (reference sequence). The germline V and J ends were trimmed by 3 bases and 1 base, with 9 bases remaining between them. Per sample, no less than 5 micrograms of total RNA were extracted.

Overall study results and limits: Unsorted PBMC input precluded a conclusive naive versus antigen-experienced comparison.

Specimen: blood. The sequence came from a man between 65 and 80 years old in good health. The gene calls are TRBV7-9 and TRBJ1-1; possible D gene TRBD1, 5 bases. CDR3 in amino acids: CASSLTDTNTEAFS. The CDR3 nucleotides read TGTGCCAGCAGCTTGACAGATACGAACACTGAAGCTTTCTCT.